This TCR beta chain originates from a study of T cells in Graves' hyperthyroidism and ophthalmopathy. Diagnoses used clinical symptoms, serum thyroxine and TRAb, thyroid ultrasound and orbital computed tomography. There are 16 residues in the CDR3. Trimming removed 3 bases from V and 0 bases from J, with 11 bases in between. Germline lookup yields CDR1 LNHDA and CDR2 SQIVND (reference sequence). RNA transcripts served as the template for amplifying TCR beta CDR3 regions. A set of HTBI primers served as the primers for a first-round RT-PCR of the TCR CDR3. TCRdb fed the multiplex PCR reads into MiXCR, producing one record per CDR3 protein. The table records about 840,000 distinct CDR3 sequences, 35% to 40% of them present only once.

The sample taken for sequencing was blood. V and J are TRBV19 and TRBJ2-2, with unresolved D. The TCR originated in a man between 18 and 29 years old with Graves' hyperthyroidism. CDR3 sequence: CASSMMWRSNTGELFF. CDR3 DNA sequence: TGTGCCAGTAGTATGATGTGGAGATCGAACACCGGGGAGCTGTTTTTT. Based on the CDR3 plus reference TRBV19 and TRBJ2-2, the full variable domain is DGGITQSPKYLFRKEGQNVTLSCEQNLNHDAMYWYRQDPGQGLRLIYYSQIVNDFQKGDIAEGYSVSREKKESFPLTVTSAQKNPTAFYLCASSMMWRSNTGELFFGEGSRLTVL.